This T cell receptor beta chain was identified in a study of T cells in Graves' hyperthyroidism and ophthalmopathy (dated by TCRdb to the late 2010s). About the investigation overall: Peripheral blood samples were taken at the time of initial diagnosis, prior to any treatment. For training and testing, the 80 to 100 patients in the discovery cohort were randomly divided in a 7:3 ratio. According to the paper, TCR Vbeta CDR3 sequencing was carried out on about 140 peripheral blood samples, which came from fewer than 50 ophthalmopathy, fewer than 80 hyperthyroidism and approximately 17 progressor patients. Once sampling was done, hyperthyroidism patients were given methimazole at a starting dose of 30 mg daily, whereas ophthalmopathy patients were given high-dose intravenous methylprednisolone. The study also compared thyroid tissue and blood T-cell repertoires from roughly 6 Graves' hyperthyroidism patients. To identify distinguishing TCR V-J signatures, a discovery cohort of some 100 patients was used, comprising 40 to 45 with Graves' ophthalmopathy and some 57 with stable Graves' hyperthyroidism. Prospective prediction of ophthalmopathy was tested in an independent validation cohort consisting of some 20 hyperthyroidism patients and around 16 patients who later progressed to ophthalmopathy.

The germline V gene (reference sequence) gives CDR1 as MNHEY and CDR2 as SMNVEV. The V end loses 3 bases and the J end loses 8 bases, and a stretch of 13 bases separates them. Counted from cysteine to phenylalanine, this CDR3 has 13 amino acids. Just the 39-base CDR3 DNA is kept, in frame starting at base 1. Amplification of TCR beta CDR3 regions was carried out from RNA transcripts. The first round of RT-PCR for the TCR CDR3 was performed with the HTBI primer set and the Qiagen OneStep RT-PCR kit. The libraries were constructed in a second round of multiplex PCR and then size-selected and purified. Paired-end sequencing of the libraries was performed with 100 bp reads on an Illumina HiSeq2000. The study's processing was this. SOAPnuke was used to process the raw data, with reads discarded if the reads contained adapters or uncalled bases, had a mean Phred below 15, or lacked an exact constant-primer or identifier match. COPE v1.2.5 was used to merge the high-quality paired reads, and each unique nucleotide sequence was defined as a clonotype. MiTCR v1.1 was used to align the clonotypes against IMGT TRBV, TRBD and TRBJ reference segments. Analysis was restricted to V-J combinations with a frequency above 0.0001, which covered 98% to 99.2% of repertoires. A TCS score was defined as the ratio of F50 (clonal expansion) to E x V (chaos), with BLOSUM62-based TCRdist applied between CDR3 peptides within each V-J. Welch's t-statistics and random forest reduced 500 to 650 V-J features to 10 to 15, which were used in a naive Bayes classifier (R e1071). Through fastp at Q25 and MiXCR, TCRdb rebuilt clones from the public reads, retaining in-frame beta chains. Each record represents a unique CDR3 protein, reported with the most common genes and DNA among its rows. The V and J calls here are based on TCRdb, not the publication. The sample table lists approximately 600,000 distinct CDR3 sequences, approximately 15% of them with a count of one. Clones ranked in the top ten supply over 6% of the sample.

The table lists this clonotype with many counts. Its antigen is currently not known. No base-level quality is on record; no much larger clone is a single base apart. In the ophthalmopathy patients, disease was moderately to severely active, with a Clinical Activity Score of 3 or more, a NOSPECS grade of 4 or more, and a duration of less than 3 months. Patients with uncontrolled infections, other autoimmune diseases, pregnancy or lactation were excluded. Diagnoses were based on clinical symptoms, serum thyroxine and TRAb, thyroid ultrasound and orbital computed tomography. PBMCs were separated from 10 ml of fresh peripheral blood using Ficoll-Paque density gradient centrifugation. Total RNA was extracted with Trizol reagent, and quality was checked on an Agilent 2100 Bioanalyzer. Study-level results and caveats: Most expanded thyroid clonotypes (frequency above 0.001) were also detected in blood, suggesting blood repertoires may reflect thyroid immune responses. No statistical method was used to set the sample size in advance, and investigators knew the group allocation. In cross-validation, a model built on a 13 V-J signature told ophthalmopathy apart from stable hyperthyroidism with 85% to 90% sensitivity and roughly 81% specificity, and in testing the same model reached 80%/75%. In validation, the model predicted progression to ophthalmopathy with 55% to 71% sensitivity and about 73% specificity, a median of about six months before onset.

The sample comprised blood. The chain joins TRBV27 to TRBJ1-2; the D gene is not confidently resolved. This clonotype was obtained from a woman aged 18-29 years with Graves' ophthalmopathy. DNA sequence: TGTGCCAGCAGTTTTGGTCGAGCGTGGGGCTACACCTTC. It specifies CASSFGRAWGYTF.